The 21 T cell receptor beta chains presented below share a single source sample, sequenced in a study of Ad26.COV2.S vaccination and SARS-CoV-2 variants. Treatment of the sample: roughly 20 received Ad26.COV2.S at low or high dose, single or two shots; roughly 5 received placebo; per-sample allocation not given. After the first vaccine or placebo injection, samples were drawn on day 63. Profiled with immunoSEQ multiplex PCR; TCRdb holds only in-frame clones, not every one. The sample has 300,000 to 500,000 clones, about 85% seen once. This specimen consisted of peripheral blood, obtained in a trial of Ad26.COV2.S vaccine versus placebo. The receptor set was obtained from a person aged 18-60 years who received the Ad26.COV2.S COVID-19 vaccine or a placebo.

V and J are TRBV4-1 and TRBJ1-2, with TRBD1 matching 8 bases. This CDR3 region has 13 residues. In germline, CDR1 is MGHRA, CDR2 YSYEKL. V trimming: 3 bases; J trimming: 5 bases; junction bases outside the gene matches: 2. CDR3 bases: TGCGCCAGCAGCCAGACAGGGGAGTATGGCTACACCTTC. Translating it yields CASSQTGEYGYTF.

The chain combines TRBV15 with TRBJ1-6; D may be TRBD1 (6 bases). V lost 6 bases and J 3 bases, leaving 21 bases between the germline ends. The CDR3 sequence is 18 residues long. The germline V gene encodes CDR1 LNHNV and CDR2 YYDKDF (reference sequence). In nucleotides, the CDR3 is TGTGCCACCAGACCTGAGGGGGGGCTGAGTAGCTATAATTCACCCCTCCACTTT. It yields the protein CATRPEGGLSSYNSPLHF.

In its sample, this clone was seen a few times. DNA for the CDR3: TGTGCCAGCAGCCAGGGGGCGAGTGAGCAGTACTTC. It encodes CASSQGASEQYF. The gene calls are TRBV4-2 and TRBJ2-7, with TRBD1 as a possible D gene (6 bases). CDR1 and CDR2 from the germline V gene are LGHNA and YNFKEQ. This CDR3 has 12 amino acids. The ends were cut back, 3 bases at V and 7 bases at J, with 10 bases in the middle.

Only one count was recorded for this clone. This chain uses TRBV15 with TRBJ2-1; no clear D. Germline values: CDR1 LNHNV, CDR2 YYDKDF (reference sequence). The CDR3 consists of 14 residues. The ends were cut back, 5 bases at V and 0 bases at J, with 8 bases in the middle. CDR3 sequence: CATSSVSSYNEQFF. The CDR3, as DNA: TGTGCCACCAGCTCCGTGAGCTCCTACAATGAGCAGTTCTTC.

This CDR3 reads CASSPGQQYSGANVLTF. The CDR3, as DNA: TGTGCCAGCTCCCCAGGACAGCAATACTCTGGGGCCAACGTCCTGACTTTC. The chain recombines TRBV18 with TRBJ2-6; D is perhaps TRBD1 (6 bases). Trimming pared 6 bases from V and 0 bases from J, leaving 15 bases between. The CDR3 consists of 17 residues. CDR1 is KGHSH and CDR2 is LQKENI in the germline V gene.

The rearrangement uses TRBV24-1 and TRBJ2-6, with D perhaps matching TRBD1 or TRBD2 (5 bases each). This CDR3 has 19 residues. Trimming took off 3 bases at V and 0 bases at J, with 17 bases between the two ends. The germline V gene encodes CDR1 KGHDR and CDR2 SFDVKD. DNA of the CDR3: TGTGCCACCAGTGATGCGGGTGACAGATCCAACTCTGGGGCCAACGTCCTGACTTTC. As protein: CATSDAGDRSNSGANVLTF.

This clone was picked up one time. This sequence joins TRBV9 and TRBJ2-1; 11 nucleotides agree with TRBD1. Looked up from germline, CDR1 is SGDLS and CDR2 is YYNGEE. The CDR3 contains 16 residues. The V and J ends lost 3 bases and 3 bases, in that order; junction bases with no gene match: 5. The DNA of the CDR3 is TGTGCCAGCAGCGGCTCCGGGACAGGGGGCTACAATGAGCAGTTCTTC. Residues: CASSGSGTGGYNEQFF. Drawing the rest from reference TRBV9 and TRBJ2-1, the complete variable domain is DSGVTQTPKHLITATGQRVTLRCSPRSGDLSVYWYQQSLDQGLQFLIQYYNGEERAKGNILERFSAQQFPDLHSELNLSSLELGDSALYFCASSGSGTGGYNEQFFGPGTRLTVL.

V is TRBV5-4 and J is TRBJ1-1; D gene ambiguous. The CDR3 sequence is 13 residues long. Germline-derived CDR1 and CDR2 are SGHNT and YYREEE (reference sequence). The V end was cut by 2 bases, the J end by 1 base, with 6 bases between. CDR3 amino acids: CASSFPGNTEAFF. The CDR3 region has the DNA TGTGCCAGCAGCTTCCCCGGGAACACTGAAGCTTTCTTT.

The gene calls are TRBV6-2 or TRBV6-3 and TRBJ1-2; D unclear. Trimming took 4 bases from V and 5 from J, leaving 14 bases between them. Germline assignment: CDR1 MNHEY and CDR2 SVGEGT. This CDR3 has 14 residues. CDR3 protein: CASSSDVPPYGYTF. Here the CDR3 DNA reads TGTGCCAGCAGTTCGGACGTTCCACCTTATGGCTACACCTTC.

The CDR3 is CASSERGLTYEQYF. CDR3 DNA sequence: TGTGCCAGCAGTGAACGAGGGCTCACCTACGAGCAGTACTTC. The chain joins TRBV2 to TRBJ2-7, with a possible D match to TRBD2 (5 bases). The CDR3 sequence is 14 residues long. V dropped 2 bases and J dropped 2 bases, with 10 bases sitting between them. Germline V lookup: CDR1 SNHLY, CDR2 FYNNEI.

This chain joins TRBV6-2 or TRBV6-3 and TRBJ1-5; 12 bases line up with TRBD1. CDR3 length: 18 amino acids. J was trimmed by 7 bases and V by 4 bases; bases with no gene match: 14. Germline CDR1 MNHEY, CDR2 SVGEGT. The chain's CDR3 is CASSSGTGGFGADQPQHF. For the CDR3, the DNA is TGTGCCAGCAGTTCCGGGACAGGGGGCTTCGGGGCAGACCAGCCCCAGCATTTT.

This chain uses TRBV6-5 with TRBJ1-4; D remains ambiguous. V lost 2 bases and J 8 bases, leaving 18 bases between the germline ends. Per the germline V gene, CDR1 is MNHEY and CDR2 is SVGAGI. The CDR3 is 16 residues long. The CDR3 here is CASSYTGDTAREKLFF. The CDR3 DNA reads as TGTGCCAGCAGTTACACCGGCGACACCGCGAGGGAAAAACTGTTTTTT.

The chain couples TRBV5-8 to TRBJ2-2, with 7 nucleotides matching TRBD2. The J segment lost 1 base and the V segment lost 0 bases, leaving 6 bases of the junction unmatched. The CDR3 covers 17 residues. The germline CDR1 and CDR2 sequences are SGHTS and YDEGEE. The CDR3 DNA sequence: TGTGCCAGCAGCTTGGATTGGCCGGGGGGGAACACCGGGGAGCTGTTTTTT. This codes for CASSLDWPGGNTGELFF.

This rearrangement joins TRBV11-1 to TRBJ2-3; D assignment may be TRBD1 or TRBD2 (6 bases each). V gave up 4 bases and J gave up 1 base, with 15 bases separating them. The germline gives CDR1 SGHAT, CDR2 FQDESV (reference sequence). CDR3 size: 16 residues. Here the CDR3 reads CASSYGGGSGTDTQYF. CDR3 DNA: TGTGCCAGCAGCTACGGGGGCGGCTCTGGCACAGATACGCAGTATTTT.

V and J are TRBV6-2 or TRBV6-3 and TRBJ2-7, with 7 bases aligning to TRBD2. CDR1 and CDR2 from the germline V gene are MNHEY and SVGEGT. The CDR3 length is 15 residues. V lost 1 base, J lost 0 bases, and 3 bases stayed unmatched. The CDR3 nucleotides are TGTGCCAGCAGTTACTTTAGCGGGCCCTCCTACGAGCAGTACTTC. Residues: CASSYFSGPSYEQYF.

The genes are TRBV24-1 and TRBJ1-5, with D hard to call. V was shortened by 0 bases and J by 7 bases, with 9 bases between the two germline ends. In germline, CDR1 is KGHDR, CDR2 SFDVKD. The CDR3 length is 14 residues. The CDR3, as DNA: TGTGCCACCAGTGATTTGACAACAGCCCAGCCCCAGCATTTT. Protein sequence: CATSDLTTAQPQHF.

The J gene is TRBJ1-3, the V gene TRBV15; no clear D gene. The V gene's germline CDR1 is LNHNV and CDR2 YYDKDF (reference sequence). V was clipped by 0 bases and J by 0 bases, with 9 bases between them. This CDR3 contains 16 residues. The CDR3 nucleotides are TGTGCCACCAGCAGAGAGGTCGGCTACTCTGGAAACACCATATATTTT. Its translation is CATSREVGYSGNTIYF.

The chain is built from TRBV24-1 and TRBJ2-2; 7 bases are shared with TRBD1. CDR1 is KGHDR, CDR2 SFDVKD, per germline. V lost 8 bases and J lost 2; bases outside the gene matches: 7. This CDR3 comprises 15 residues. The CDR3 loop is CATNTGAQNTGELFF. In DNA, the CDR3 is TGTGCCACCAACACAGGGGCCCAAAACACCGGGGAGCTGTTTTTT.

Regarding this clone: Additional DNA sequences in this sample encode the identical CDR3. This chain joins TRBV6-5 and TRBJ1-3, with D tentatively TRBD1 (5 bases). Trimming removed 0 bases at V and 4 bases at J, with 7 bases between. Per the germline V gene, CDR1 is MNHEY and CDR2 is SVGAGI. The CDR3 length is 14 residues. The chain's CDR3 is CASSYSTAGNTIYF. DNA of the CDR3: TGTGCCAGCAGTTACTCGACAGCCGGAAACACCATATATTTT.

The chain couples TRBV7-6 to TRBJ2-7; D is ambiguous. The ends were cut back, 2 bases at V and 3 bases at J, with 14 bases in the middle. Germline V lookup: CDR1 SGHVS, CDR2 FNYEAQ. CDR3 length: 15 residues. Here the CDR3 reads CASSLNDAADYEQYF. CDR3 nucleotides: TGTGCCAGCAGCTTAAACGACGCAGCAGACTACGAGCAGTACTTC.

The rearrangement links TRBV7-9 to TRBJ2-7; D is uncertain. The CDR3 sequence is 15 residues long. Germline CDR1 SEHNR, CDR2 FQNEAQ (reference sequence). The germline V and J ends were trimmed by 5 bases and 1 base, with 15 bases remaining between them. The CDR3 sequence: CASSPNGPVSYEQYF. CDR3 bases: TGTGCCAGCAGCCCGAACGGACCGGTATCCTACGAGCAGTACTTC.